The clone carrying this TCR beta chain was seen once. Participants, roughly 18 to 90 years old, spanned around 25 US areas. Clinical histories supplied by participants themselves formed the basis of cohort assignment. Profiled with immunoSEQ multiplex PCR; TCRdb holds only in-frame clones, not every one. Here the sample spans about 190,000 clones, 76% being singletons. The sample originates from a study of blood T cell repertoires in COVID-19. The wider study: PBMCs, B-cell-depleted T cells, or T cells were the source of the cDNA or gDNA that made up the material.

The germline V gene has CDR1 SQVTM and CDR2 ANQGSEA. V shed 4 bases, J shed 6 bases, and the junction held 5 bases outside the gene matches. The CDR3 contains 13 residues. The sequence was collected from a woman aged 45-65 years with acute COVID-19. The sample consisted of PBMCs or T cells enriched from blood (not recorded which). This chain connects TRBV29-1 to TRBJ1-2; 10 bases agree with TRBD1. The CDR3 reads CSVGATGGDGYTF. DNA for the CDR3: TGCAGCGTTGGAGCGACAGGGGGCGATGGCTACACCTTC.